The 11 T cell receptor beta chains given below trace back to one sample, sequenced in a study of T cells in localized non-small cell lung cancer. Clones were sequenced by immunoSEQ multiplex PCR, and TCRdb holds only the in-frame ones, with some missing. This table has about 2,900 clones, roughly 27% appearing once. Sequenced material: lung tumor tissue, taken before any cancer treatment. The receptor source for this set is an older male donor with stage III lung adenocarcinoma.

The V call is TRBV30, the J call TRBJ2-4; D unclear. The length of the CDR3 is 12 residues. V was trimmed by 2 bases and J by 9 bases, leaving 11 bases between them. From germline, CDR1 is GTSNPN and CDR2 SVGIG (reference sequence). The CDR3 is CAWSKGWGIQYF. DNA of the CDR3: TGTGCCTGGAGTAAAGGTTGGGGCATTCAGTACTTC.

The J gene is TRBJ2-7, the V gene TRBV30; D is perhaps TRBD1 (6 bases). Trimming removed 4 bases from V and 2 bases from J, with 18 bases in between. The germline V gene encodes CDR1 GTSNPN and CDR2 SVGIG (reference sequence). There are 15 residues in the CDR3. The CDR3: CAWTPGVTPPYEQYF. CDR3 bases: TGTGCCTGGACTCCAGGGGTTACTCCTCCCTACGAGCAGTACTTC.

CDR3 region: CASSKKTNYGYTF. The DNA of the CDR3 is TGTGCCAGTAGTAAAAAGACAAACTATGGCTACACCTTC. The V gene is TRBV19, the J gene TRBJ1-2; unclear D gene. The CDR3 runs 13 residues. Germline values: CDR1 LNHDA, CDR2 SQIVND (reference sequence). The V and J ends lost 4 bases and 2 bases respectively, with 8 bases between them.

This clone was seen more than once but under ten times. The chain uses TRBV19 and TRBJ2-3; TRBD2 matches 8 bases. Germline-derived CDR1 and CDR2 are LNHDA and SQIVND (reference sequence). V lost 3 bases to trimming and J lost 5 bases; unmatched junction nucleotides: 10. CDR3 size: 16 residues. The CDR3 DNA sequence: TGTGCCAGTAGTATCCCGCTAGCGGGTGCTAGAGATACGCAGTATTTT. Translating it yields CASSIPLAGARDTQYF.

The table lists this clone with a few counts. CDR3 sequence: CASSRQLRDNSPLHF. CDR3 in DNA: TGTGCCAGCAGTAGACAGCTCCGCGATAATTCACCCCTCCACTTT. This rearrangement joins TRBV6-8 to TRBJ1-6, with a weak D call TRBD1 (5 bases). CDR3 length: 15 residues. V was trimmed by 5 bases and J by 5 bases, leaving 13 bases between them. Per the germline V gene, CDR1 is MNHGY and CDR2 is SAAAGT.

The genes are TRBV30 and TRBJ1-2; D remains unclear. Per germline, CDR1 GTSNPN and CDR2 SVGIG (reference sequence). The CDR3 covers 13 residues. Trimming left V 5 bases short and J 7 bases short, with 17 bases between. The CDR3 sequence: CAWGVSFNPGYTF. CDR3 nucleotides: TGTGCCTGGGGGGTCAGTTTCAATCCTGGCTACACCTTC.

This clone was recorded a few times. CDR3 in amino acids: CASSLPGTSTDTQYF. The CDR3 nucleotides are TGTGCCAGCAGCTTACCCGGGACTAGCACAGATACGCAGTATTTT. This rearrangement joins TRBV11-3 to TRBJ2-3, with a tentative D call TRBD2 (6 bases). The CDR3 length is 15 residues. V was clipped by 2 bases and J by 0 bases, with 9 bases between them. Germline V lookup: CDR1 SGHNT, CDR2 YENEEA.

J is TRBJ1-6 and V is TRBV9; D gene unclear. The V gene's germline CDR1 is SGDLS and CDR2 YYNGEE. The CDR3 has 15 residues. Trimming cost V 0 bases and J 7 bases, with 11 bases left between them. The CDR3 loop is CASSVGGITNSPLHF. The CDR3 DNA reads TGTGCCAGCAGCGTAGGTGGTATCACGAATTCACCCCTCCACTTT.

This clone showed up just a few times. The gene calls are TRBV9 and TRBJ2-7, with D perhaps TRBD2 (6 bases). V shed 5 bases and J shed 2 bases, with 14 bases lying between them. CDR1 and CDR2 (germline): SGDLS, YYNGEE. This CDR3 is 14 amino acids long. The CDR3 DNA follows: TGTGCCAGCAGGGCGGGACTGCCCGCCTACGAGCAGTACTTC. Protein product: CASRAGLPAYEQYF. Looking up the rest from reference TRBV9 and TRBJ2-7 gives the full variable domain: DSGVTQTPKHLITATGQRVTLRCSPRSGDLSVYWYQQSLDQGLQFLIQYYNGEERAKGNILERFSAQQFPDLHSELNLSSLELGDSALYFCASRAGLPAYEQYFGPGTRLTVT.

This rearrangement joins TRBV15 to TRBJ2-7, with D hard to call. Trimming shortened V by 11 bases and J by 4 bases, and 21 bases separated the two germline ends. The CDR3 covers 14 residues. Per the germline V gene, CDR1 is LNHNV and CDR2 is YYDKDF (reference sequence). CDR3 region: CAPRALGPKYEQYF. In nucleotides, the CDR3 is TGTGCCCCTCGGGCTTTAGGGCCGAAGTACGAGCAGTACTTC.

This CDR3 reads CALWGMNTEAFF. The CDR3 DNA reads as TGTGCCCTCTGGGGGATGAACACTGAAGCTTTCTTT. This sequence joins TRBV30 and TRBJ1-1; perhaps TRBD1 as D (5 bases). This CDR3 has 12 amino acids. V shed 8 bases and J shed 0 bases, with 10 bases lying between them. The germline V gene encodes CDR1 GTSNPN and CDR2 SVGIG (reference sequence).